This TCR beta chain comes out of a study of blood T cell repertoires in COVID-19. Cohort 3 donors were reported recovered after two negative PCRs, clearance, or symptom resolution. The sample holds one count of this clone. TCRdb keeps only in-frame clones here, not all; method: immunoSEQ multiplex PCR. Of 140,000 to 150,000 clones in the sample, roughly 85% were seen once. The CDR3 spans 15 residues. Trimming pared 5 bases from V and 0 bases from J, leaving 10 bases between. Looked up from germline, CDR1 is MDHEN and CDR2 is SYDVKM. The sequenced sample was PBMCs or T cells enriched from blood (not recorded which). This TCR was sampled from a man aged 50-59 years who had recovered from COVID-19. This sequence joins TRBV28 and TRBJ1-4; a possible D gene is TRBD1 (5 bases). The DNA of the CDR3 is TGTGCCAGCAGTACCGGAGGGGCAACTAATGAAAAACTGTTTTTT. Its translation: CASSTGGATNEKLFF.